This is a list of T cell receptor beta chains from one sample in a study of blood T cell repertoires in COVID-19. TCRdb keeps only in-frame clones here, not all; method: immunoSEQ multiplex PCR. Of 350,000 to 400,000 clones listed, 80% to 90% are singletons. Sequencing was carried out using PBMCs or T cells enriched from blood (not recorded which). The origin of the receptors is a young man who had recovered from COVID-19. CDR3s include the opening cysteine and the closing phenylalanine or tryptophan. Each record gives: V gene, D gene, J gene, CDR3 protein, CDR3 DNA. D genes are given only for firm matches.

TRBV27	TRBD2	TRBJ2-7	CASSFYLAGEIYEQYF	TGTGCCAGCAGTTTCTACCTAGCGGGGGAGATCTACGAGCAGTACTTC
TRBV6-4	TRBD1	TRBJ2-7	CASSAPGQVSEQYF	TGTGCCAGCAGCGCTCCGGGACAGGTTAGCGAGCAGTACTTC
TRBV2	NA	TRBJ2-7	CASTREPYEQYF	TGTGCCAGCACTAGAGAACCCTACGAGCAGTACTTC
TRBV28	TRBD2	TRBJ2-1	CASSPGTSKNWQFF	TGTGCCAGCAGTCCTGGGACTAGCAAGAATTGGCAGTTCTTC
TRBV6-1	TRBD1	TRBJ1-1	CASSEAGQGAGAFF	TGTGCCAGCAGTGAAGCTGGTCAGGGGGCGGGAGCTTTCTTT
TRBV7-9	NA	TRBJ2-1	CASSDAAGAPTYNEQFF	TGTGCCAGCAGCGATGCCGCGGGGGCCCCCACATACAATGAGCAGTTCTTC
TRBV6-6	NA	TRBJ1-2	CASNQGNYGYTF	TGTGCCAGCAATCAGGGGAACTATGGCTACACCTTC
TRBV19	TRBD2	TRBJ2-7	CASSPLATTTYEQYF	TGTGCCAGTAGTCCACTAGCGACCACCACCTACGAGCAGTACTTC
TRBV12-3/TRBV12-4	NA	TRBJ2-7	CASSKGSHEQYF	TGTGCCAGCAGCAAGGGGTCCCACGAGCAGTACTTC
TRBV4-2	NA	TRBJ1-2	CASSQDLYRVISDGYTF	TGTGCCAGCAGCCAAGATCTCTACAGGGTGATTTCGGATGGCTACACCTTC
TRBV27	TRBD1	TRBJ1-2	CASSAKPGQGYGYTF	TGTGCCAGCAGTGCGAAGCCGGGACAGGGTTATGGCTACACCTTC
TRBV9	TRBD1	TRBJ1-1	CASSVDPGGVPREAFF	TGTGCCAGCAGCGTAGACCCAGGGGGCGTCCCCCGTGAAGCTTTCTTT
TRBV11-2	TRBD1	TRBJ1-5	CASSPLTGRNQPQHF	TGTGCCAGCAGCCCTTTGACAGGGCGGAATCAGCCCCAGCATTTT
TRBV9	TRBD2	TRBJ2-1	CAKPGASWTSGGNEQFF	TGTGCCAAACCCGGAGCGAGTTGGACTAGCGGGGGTAATGAGCAGTTCTTC
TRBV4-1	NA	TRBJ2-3	CASSPILETDTQYF	TGCGCCAGCAGCCCCATACTAGAGACAGATACGCAGTATTTT